This record looks at one T cell receptor beta chain sequence and its context. It has no known antigen specificity. The junction departs from germline at one end; a sequencing error may be responsible. The data were obtained in a study of brain metastases from non-small cell lung cancer (dated by TCRdb to the late 2010s). The study in broad terms: In non-small-cell lung cancer patients, the researchers characterized the immune microenvironment of brain metastases and primary tumors that had been resected as matched pairs.

Receptor libraries were prepared by the immunoSEQ multiplex PCR assay. Alongside a 770-gene immune expression panel, the team sequenced the T-cell receptor beta chain repertoire. Imported from immuneACCESS, the table was reduced by TCRdb to in-frame sequences with V and J called. These copies leave out some clones; in studies compared against another copy, an unresolved V gene accounts for under half, and the cause of the remainder is not known. This sample holds some 2,400 clones; about four fifths were observed only once. Under 10% of the sample is held by the ten biggest clonotypes. Summary of the overall study and its limitations: T-cell infiltration was lower in brain metastases than in primary tumors (P < 0.001). Paired brain metastases and primary tumors largely shared TCR repertoires, although T-cell densities in the metastases were sparse. Compared with the matched primary tumors, T-cell clones appeared to be expanded in around 64% of brain metastases.

The CDR3 covers 14 residues, taking in both the cysteine and the phenylalanine. Just the 42-base CDR3 DNA is kept, in frame starting at base 1. Reading the germline V gene gives CDR1 KGHSH and CDR2 LQKENI. A cohort of around 40 patients with surgically resected non-small-cell lung cancer, for whom both primary tumor and brain metastasis specimens were available, was included. Tumor specimens were archival formalin-fixed, paraffin-embedded tissues. The V gene is TRBV18 and the J gene is TRBJ1-6; no D gene call is confident. The clonotype comes from a donor aged 40 or older with non-small cell lung cancer. Sequenced sample: primary lung tumor tissue. What this sample's cell subset or site label stands for: primary lung tumor paired with brain metastasis. The CDR3: CASSKGEYNSPLHF. The base sequence is TGTGCCAGCTCAAAAGGAGAGTATAACTCACCCCTCCACTTT. Reference TRBV18 and TRBJ1-6 proteins supply the regions before and after the CDR3; the full variable domain is: NAGVMQNPRHLVRRRGQEARLRCSPMKGHSHVYWYRQLPEEGLKFMVYLQKENIIDESGMPKERFSAEFPKEGPSILRIQQVVRGDSAAYFCASSKGEYNSPLHFGNGTRLTVT.